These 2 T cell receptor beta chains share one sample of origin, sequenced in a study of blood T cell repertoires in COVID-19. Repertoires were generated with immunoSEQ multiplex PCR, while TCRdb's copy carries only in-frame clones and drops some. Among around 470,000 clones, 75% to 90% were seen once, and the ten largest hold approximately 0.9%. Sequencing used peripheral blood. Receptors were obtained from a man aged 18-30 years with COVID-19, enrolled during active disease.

The CDR3 DNA sequence: TGTGCCAGCAGCTTGGCCGGGGGGCAGTACTTC. As protein: CASSLAGGQYF. The chain has TRBV5-6 and TRBJ2-7; D perhaps matches TRBD2 (6 bases). With 0 bases removed from V and 9 bases from J, the gap between germline ends came to 7 bases. This CDR3 spans 11 amino acids. CDR1 SGHDT and CDR2 YYEEEE come from the germline V gene.

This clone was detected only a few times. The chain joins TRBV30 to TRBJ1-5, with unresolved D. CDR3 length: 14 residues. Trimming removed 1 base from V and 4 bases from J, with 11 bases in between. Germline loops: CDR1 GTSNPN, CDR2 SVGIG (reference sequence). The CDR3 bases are TGTGCCTGGAGTGGCGGGAACCGGAATCAGCCCCAGCATTTT. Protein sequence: CAWSGGNRNQPQHF.